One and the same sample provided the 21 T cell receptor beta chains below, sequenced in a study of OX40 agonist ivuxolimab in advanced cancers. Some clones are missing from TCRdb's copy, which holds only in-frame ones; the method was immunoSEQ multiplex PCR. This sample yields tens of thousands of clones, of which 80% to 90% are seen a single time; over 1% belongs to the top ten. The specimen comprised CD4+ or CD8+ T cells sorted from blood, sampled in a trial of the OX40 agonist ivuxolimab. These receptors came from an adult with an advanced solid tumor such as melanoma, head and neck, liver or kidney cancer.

The CDR3 coding sequence is TGTGCCAGCAGTAACTACCGCGGGCTGTTTTTT. This sequence encodes CASSNYRGLFF. The rearrangement joins TRBV6-1 to TRBJ2-2; D not certain. V lost 5 bases to trimming and J lost 13 bases, with 11 bases between them. CDR3 size: 11 residues. Germline V gene sequence: CDR1 MNHNS, CDR2 SASEGT.

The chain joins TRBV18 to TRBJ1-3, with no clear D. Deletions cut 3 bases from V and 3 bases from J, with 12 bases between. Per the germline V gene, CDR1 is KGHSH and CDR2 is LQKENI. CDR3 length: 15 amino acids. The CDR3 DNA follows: TGTGCCAGCTCACCTACATGGGGTGGTGGAAACACCATATATTTT. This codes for CASSPTWGGGNTIYF.

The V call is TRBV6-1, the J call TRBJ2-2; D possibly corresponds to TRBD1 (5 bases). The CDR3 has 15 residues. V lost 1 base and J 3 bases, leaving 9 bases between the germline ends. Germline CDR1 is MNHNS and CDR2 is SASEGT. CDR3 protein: CASSEGREYTGELFF. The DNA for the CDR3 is TGTGCCAGCAGTGAAGGCAGGGAATACACCGGGGAGCTGTTTTTT.

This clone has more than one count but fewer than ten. CDR3 in amino acids: CASSNTVETQYF. CDR3 sequence (DNA): TGTGCCAGCAGTAATACGGTAGAGACCCAGTACTTC. The rearrangement links TRBV6-5 to TRBJ2-5; the D is unclear. With 5 bases removed from V and 4 bases from J, the gap between germline ends came to 8 bases. The CDR3 runs 12 residues. Germline values: CDR1 MNHEY, CDR2 SVGAGI.

In nucleotides, the CDR3 is TGTGCCTGGAGCCGACAGGGTAACTATGGCTACACCTTC. Translated: CAWSRQGNYGYTF. This chain joins TRBV30 and TRBJ1-2; 7 nucleotides align to TRBD1. The germline gives CDR1 GTSNPN, CDR2 SVGIG (reference sequence). The trim removed 3 bases at V and 1 base at J, leaving 2 bases unmatched. The CDR3 is 13 amino acids.

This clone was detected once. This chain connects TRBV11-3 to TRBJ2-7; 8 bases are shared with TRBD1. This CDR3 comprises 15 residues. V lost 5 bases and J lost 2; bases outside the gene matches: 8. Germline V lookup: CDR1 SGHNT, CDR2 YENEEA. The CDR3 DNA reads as TGTGCCAGCAGCGCTACAGGGGGTGGGCCCTACGAGCAGTACTTC. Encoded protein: CASSATGGGPYEQYF.

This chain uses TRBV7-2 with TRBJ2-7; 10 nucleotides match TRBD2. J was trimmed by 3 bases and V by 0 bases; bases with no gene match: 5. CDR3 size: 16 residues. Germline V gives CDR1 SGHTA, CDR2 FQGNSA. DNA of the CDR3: TGTGCCAGCAGCTTAGCGGCTAGCGGGAGCGTCTACGAGCAGTACTTC. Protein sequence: CASSLAASGSVYEQYF.

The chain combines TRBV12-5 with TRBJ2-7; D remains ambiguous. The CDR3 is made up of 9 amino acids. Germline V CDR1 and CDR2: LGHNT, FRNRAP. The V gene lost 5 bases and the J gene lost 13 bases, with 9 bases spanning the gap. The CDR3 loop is CASGPTPYF. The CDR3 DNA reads TGTGCTAGTGGTCCGACGCCCTACTTC. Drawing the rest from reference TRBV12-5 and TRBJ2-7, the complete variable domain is DARVTQTPRHKVTEMGQEVTMRCQPILGHNTVFWYRQTMMQGLELLAYFRNRAPLDDSGMPKDRFSAEMPDATLATLKIQPSEPRDSAVYFCASGPTPYFGPGTRLTVT.

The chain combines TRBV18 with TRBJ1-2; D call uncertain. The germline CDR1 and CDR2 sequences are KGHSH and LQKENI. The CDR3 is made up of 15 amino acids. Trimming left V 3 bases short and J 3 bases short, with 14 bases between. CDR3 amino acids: CASSPPSWQYYGYTF. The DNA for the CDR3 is TGTGCCAGCTCACCTCCCAGCTGGCAGTACTATGGCTACACCTTC.

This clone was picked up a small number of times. The CDR3, as DNA: TGTGCCAGCTCAACGGGACAGGTAGTGGATACGCAGTATTTT. Translation gives CASSTGQVVDTQYF. The J gene is TRBJ2-3, the V gene TRBV18; 8 bases are a match to TRBD1. J lost 6 bases, V lost 5 bases, and 7 bases had no gene match. Germline V lookup: CDR1 KGHSH, CDR2 LQKENI. This CDR3 is 14 amino acids long.

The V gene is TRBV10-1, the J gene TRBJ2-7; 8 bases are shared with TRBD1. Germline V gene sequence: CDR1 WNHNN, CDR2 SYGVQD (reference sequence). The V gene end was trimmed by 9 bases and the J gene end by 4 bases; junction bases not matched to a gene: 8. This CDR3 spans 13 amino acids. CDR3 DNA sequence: TGCGCCAGACCGGGGGACAGGCCTTACGAGCAGTACTTC. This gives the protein CARPGDRPYEQYF.

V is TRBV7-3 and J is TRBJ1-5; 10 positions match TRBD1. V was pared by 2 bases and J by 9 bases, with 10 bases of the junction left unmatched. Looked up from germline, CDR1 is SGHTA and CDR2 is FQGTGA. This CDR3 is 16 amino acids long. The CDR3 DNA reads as TGTGCCAGCAGCTTACCCAGGGACAGGGGTCATGCGCCCCAGCATTTT. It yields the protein CASSLPRDRGHAPQHF.

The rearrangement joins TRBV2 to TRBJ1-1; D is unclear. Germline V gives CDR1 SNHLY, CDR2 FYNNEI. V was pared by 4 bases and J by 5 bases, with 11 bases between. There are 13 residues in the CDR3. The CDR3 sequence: CASSASPGTEAFF. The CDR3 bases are TGTGCCAGCAGTGCCTCCCCGGGGACTGAAGCTTTCTTT.

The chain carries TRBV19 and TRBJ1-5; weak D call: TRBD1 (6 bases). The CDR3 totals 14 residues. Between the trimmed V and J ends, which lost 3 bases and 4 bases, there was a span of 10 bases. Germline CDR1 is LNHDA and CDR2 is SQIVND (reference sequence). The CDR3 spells CASSIHRANQPQHF. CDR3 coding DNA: TGTGCCAGTAGTATCCACAGGGCAAATCAGCCCCAGCATTTT.

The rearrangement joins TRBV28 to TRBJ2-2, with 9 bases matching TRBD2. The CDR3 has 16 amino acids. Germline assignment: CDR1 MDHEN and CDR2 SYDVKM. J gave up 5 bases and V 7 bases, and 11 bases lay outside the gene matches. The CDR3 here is CASTPGRLAGTGELFF. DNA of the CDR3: TGTGCCAGCACCCCAGGTCGTCTAGCGGGAACCGGGGAGCTGTTTTTT.

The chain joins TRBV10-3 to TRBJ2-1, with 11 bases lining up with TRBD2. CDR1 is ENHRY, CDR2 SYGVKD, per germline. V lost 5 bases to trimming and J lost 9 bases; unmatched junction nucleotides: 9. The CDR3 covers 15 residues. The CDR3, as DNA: TGTGCCATCAGTAAGGGACTAGCGGCCAACGGTGAGCAGTTCTTC. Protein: CAISKGLAANGEQFF.

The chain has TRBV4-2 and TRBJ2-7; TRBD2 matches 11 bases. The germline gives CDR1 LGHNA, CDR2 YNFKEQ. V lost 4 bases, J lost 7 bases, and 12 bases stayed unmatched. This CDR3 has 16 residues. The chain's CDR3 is CASSPSSSGRPWEQYF. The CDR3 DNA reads TGTGCCAGCAGCCCCAGTTCTAGCGGGAGGCCCTGGGAGCAGTACTTC.

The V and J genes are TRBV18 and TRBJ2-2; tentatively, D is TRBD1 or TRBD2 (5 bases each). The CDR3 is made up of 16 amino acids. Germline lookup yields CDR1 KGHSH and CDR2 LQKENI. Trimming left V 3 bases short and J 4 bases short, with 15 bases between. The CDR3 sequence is CASSPGIPGTTGELFF. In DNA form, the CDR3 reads TGTGCCAGCTCACCGGGCATACCAGGGACCACCGGGGAGCTGTTTTTT.

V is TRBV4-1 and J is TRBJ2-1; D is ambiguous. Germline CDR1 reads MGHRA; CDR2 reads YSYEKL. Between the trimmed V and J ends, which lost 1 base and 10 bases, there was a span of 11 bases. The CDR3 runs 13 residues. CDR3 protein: CASSQGPDQEQFF. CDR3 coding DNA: TGCGCCAGCAGCCAAGGGCCCGACCAGGAGCAGTTCTTC.

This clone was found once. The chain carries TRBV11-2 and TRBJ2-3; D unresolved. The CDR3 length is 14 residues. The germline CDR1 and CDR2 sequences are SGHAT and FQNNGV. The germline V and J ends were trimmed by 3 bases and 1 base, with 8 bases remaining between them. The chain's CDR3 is CASSLELGTDTQYF. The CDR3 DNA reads TGTGCCAGCAGCTTGGAGCTGGGCACAGATACGCAGTATTTT.

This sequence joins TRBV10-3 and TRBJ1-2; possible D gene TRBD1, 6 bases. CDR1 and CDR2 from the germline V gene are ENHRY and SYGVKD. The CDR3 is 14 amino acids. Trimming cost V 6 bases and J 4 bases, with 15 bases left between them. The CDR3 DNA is TGTGCCATCAGCCGGGACAAACGGGGCTATGGCTACACCTTC. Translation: CAISRDKRGYGYTF.